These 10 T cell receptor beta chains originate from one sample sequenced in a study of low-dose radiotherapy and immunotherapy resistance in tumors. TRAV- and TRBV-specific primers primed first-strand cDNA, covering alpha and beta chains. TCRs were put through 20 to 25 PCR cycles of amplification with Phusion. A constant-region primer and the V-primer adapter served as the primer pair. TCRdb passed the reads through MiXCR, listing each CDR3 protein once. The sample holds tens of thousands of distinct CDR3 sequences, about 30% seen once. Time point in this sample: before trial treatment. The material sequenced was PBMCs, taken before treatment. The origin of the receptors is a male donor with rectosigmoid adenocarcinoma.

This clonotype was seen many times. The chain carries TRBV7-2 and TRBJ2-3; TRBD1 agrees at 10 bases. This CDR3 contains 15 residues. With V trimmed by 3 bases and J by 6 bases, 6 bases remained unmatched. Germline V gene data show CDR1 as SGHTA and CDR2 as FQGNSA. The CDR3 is CASSFRQGAGDTQYF. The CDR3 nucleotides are TGTGCCAGCAGCTTTAGACAGGGGGCAGGGGATACGCAGTATTTT.

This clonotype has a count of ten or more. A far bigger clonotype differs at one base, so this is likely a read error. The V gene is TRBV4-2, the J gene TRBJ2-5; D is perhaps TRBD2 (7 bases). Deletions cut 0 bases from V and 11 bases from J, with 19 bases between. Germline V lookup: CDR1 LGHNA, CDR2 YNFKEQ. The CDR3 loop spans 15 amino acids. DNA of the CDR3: TGTGCCAGCAGCCAAGATTACGGGGGGCTCGATGAGCAGTACTTC. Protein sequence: CASSQDYGGLDEQYF.

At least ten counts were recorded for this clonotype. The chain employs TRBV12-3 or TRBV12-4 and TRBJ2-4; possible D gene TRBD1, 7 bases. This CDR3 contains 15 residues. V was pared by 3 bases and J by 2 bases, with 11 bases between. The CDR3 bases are TGTGCCAGCAGTTTGGAGGGGGCCTCCAAAAACATTCAGTACTTC. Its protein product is CASSLEGASKNIQYF.

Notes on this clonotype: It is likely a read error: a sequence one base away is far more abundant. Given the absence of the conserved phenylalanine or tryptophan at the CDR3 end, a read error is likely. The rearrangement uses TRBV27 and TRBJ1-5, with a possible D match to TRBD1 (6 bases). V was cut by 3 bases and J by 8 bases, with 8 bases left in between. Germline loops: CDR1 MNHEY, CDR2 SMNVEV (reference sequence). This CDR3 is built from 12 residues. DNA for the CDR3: TGTGCCAGCAGTTTCGGGGACAAGCCCCAGCATCTT. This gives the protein CASSFGDKPQHL.

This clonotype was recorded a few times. This CDR3 reads CASSWGGQAPNYGYTF. As DNA, the CDR3 is TGCGCCAGCAGCTGGGGGGGACAGGCCCCTAACTATGGCTACACCTTC. The J gene is TRBJ1-2, the V gene TRBV5-1, with TRBD1 identical over 8 bases. The CDR3 covers 16 residues. Germline CDR1 reads SGHRS; CDR2 reads YFSETQ. The V gene end was trimmed by 3 bases and the J gene end by 0 bases; junction bases not matched to a gene: 7.

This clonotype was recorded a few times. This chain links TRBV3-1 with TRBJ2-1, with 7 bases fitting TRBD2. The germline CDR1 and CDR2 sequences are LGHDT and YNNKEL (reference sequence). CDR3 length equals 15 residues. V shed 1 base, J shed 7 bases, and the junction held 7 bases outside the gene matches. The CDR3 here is CASSQATLGGNEQFF. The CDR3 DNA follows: TGTGCCAGCAGCCAAGCAACTCTGGGAGGGAATGAGCAGTTCTTC.

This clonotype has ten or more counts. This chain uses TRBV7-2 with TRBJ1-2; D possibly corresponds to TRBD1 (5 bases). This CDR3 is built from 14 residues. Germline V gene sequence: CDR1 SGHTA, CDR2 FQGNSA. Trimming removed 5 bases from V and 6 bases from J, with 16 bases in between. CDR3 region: CASSLLWGRDGYTF. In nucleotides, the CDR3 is TGTGCCAGCAGCCTGTTGTGGGGGAGGGATGGCTACACCTTC.

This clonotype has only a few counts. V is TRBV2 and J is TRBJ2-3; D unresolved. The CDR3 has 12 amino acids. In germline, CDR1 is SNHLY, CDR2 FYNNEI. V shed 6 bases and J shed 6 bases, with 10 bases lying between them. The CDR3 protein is CASRVLGDTQYF. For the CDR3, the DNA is TGTGCCAGCAGGGTACTTGGGGATACGCAGTATTTT. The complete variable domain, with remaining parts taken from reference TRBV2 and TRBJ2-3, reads EPEVTQTPSHQVTQMGQEVILRCVPISNHLYFYWYRQILGQKVEFLVSFYNNEISEKSEIFDDQFSVERPDGSNFTLKIRSTKLEDSAMYFCASRVLGDTQYFGPGTRLTVL.

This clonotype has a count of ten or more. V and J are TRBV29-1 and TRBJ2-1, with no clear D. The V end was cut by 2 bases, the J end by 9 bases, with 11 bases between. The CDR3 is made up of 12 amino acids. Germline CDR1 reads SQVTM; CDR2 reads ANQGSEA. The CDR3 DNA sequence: TGCAGCGTTGAATCCCGGTCGGGTGAGCAGTTCTTC. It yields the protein CSVESRSGEQFF.

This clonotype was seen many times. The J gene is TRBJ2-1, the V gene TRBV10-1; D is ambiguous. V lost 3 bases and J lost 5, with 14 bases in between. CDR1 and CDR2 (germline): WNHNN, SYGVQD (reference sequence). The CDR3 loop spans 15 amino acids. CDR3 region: CASSDYALGDNEQFF. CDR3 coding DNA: TGCGCCAGCAGTGACTATGCGCTCGGTGACAATGAGCAGTTCTTC.